This T cell receptor (beta chain) was sequenced during a study of patients and donors after allogeneic stem cell transplantation. This CDR3 region has 14 residues. Germline lookup yields CDR1 SGHVS and CDR2 FNYEAQ. V shed 3 bases and J 0 bases; nucleotides not matched to a gene: 0. TCRdb used MiXCR to reprocess the RT-PCR reads, holding one entry per CDR3 protein. The table includes approximately 430,000 distinct CDR3 sequences, roughly 16% detected once. This clonotype occurred many times. Sequenced sample: blood, either unsorted or a sorted T cell fraction (not recorded which). The chain employs TRBV7-6 and TRBJ2-3, with 7 bases fitting TRBD2. This TCR was sampled from a human donor who was either an allogeneic HSCT recipient or a stem cell or donor lymphocyte infusion donor (not recorded which). It is not recorded whose cells these are; they may come from a transplant donor. CDR3 DNA sequence: TGTGCCAGCAGCTTCGGGGGGAGCACAGATACGCAGTATTTT. It is translated as CASSFGGSTDTQYF.